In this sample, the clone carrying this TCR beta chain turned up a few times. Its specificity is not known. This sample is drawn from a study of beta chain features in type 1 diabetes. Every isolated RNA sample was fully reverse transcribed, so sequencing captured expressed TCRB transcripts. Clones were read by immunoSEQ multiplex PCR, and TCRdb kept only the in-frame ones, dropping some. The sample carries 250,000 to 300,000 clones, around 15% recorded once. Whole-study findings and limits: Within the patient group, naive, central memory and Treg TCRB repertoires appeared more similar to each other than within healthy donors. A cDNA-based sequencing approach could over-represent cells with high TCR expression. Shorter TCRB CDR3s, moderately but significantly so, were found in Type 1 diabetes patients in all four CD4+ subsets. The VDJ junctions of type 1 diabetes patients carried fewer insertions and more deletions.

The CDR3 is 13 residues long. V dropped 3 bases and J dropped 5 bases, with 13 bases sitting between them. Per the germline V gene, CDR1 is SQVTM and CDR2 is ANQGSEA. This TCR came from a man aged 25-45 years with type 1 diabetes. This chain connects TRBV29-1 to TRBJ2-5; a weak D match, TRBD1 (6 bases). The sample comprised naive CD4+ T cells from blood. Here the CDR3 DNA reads TGCAGCGTTGATACTCAGGGGAGCGAGACCCAGTACTTC. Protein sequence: CSVDTQGSETQYF. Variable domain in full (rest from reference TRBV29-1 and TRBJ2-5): SAVISQKPSRDICQRGTSLTIQCQVDSQVTMMFWYRQQPGQSLTLIATANQGSEATYESGFVIDKFPISRPNLTFSTLTVSNMSPEDSSIYLCSVDTQGSETQYFGPGTRLLVL.